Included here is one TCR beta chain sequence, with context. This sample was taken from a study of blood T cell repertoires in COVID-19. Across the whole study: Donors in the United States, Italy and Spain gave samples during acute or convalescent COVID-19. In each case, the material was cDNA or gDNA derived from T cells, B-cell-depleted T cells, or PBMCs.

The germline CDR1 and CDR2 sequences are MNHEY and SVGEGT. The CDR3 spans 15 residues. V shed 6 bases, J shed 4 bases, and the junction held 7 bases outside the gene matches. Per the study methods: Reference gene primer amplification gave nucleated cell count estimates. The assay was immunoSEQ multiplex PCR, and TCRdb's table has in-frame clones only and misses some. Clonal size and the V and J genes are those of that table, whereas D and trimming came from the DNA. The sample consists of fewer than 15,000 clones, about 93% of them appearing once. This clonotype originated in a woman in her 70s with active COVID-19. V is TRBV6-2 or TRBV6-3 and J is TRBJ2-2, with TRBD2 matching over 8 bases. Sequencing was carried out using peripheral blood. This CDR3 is CASSRSGMTTGELFF. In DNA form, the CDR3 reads TGTGCCAGCAGCCGTAGCGGGATGACCACCGGGGAGCTGTTTTTT.